The present T cell receptor beta chain was sequenced within a study of T cells in Graves' hyperthyroidism and ophthalmopathy. RNA transcripts provided the source from which TCR beta CDR3 regions were amplified. First-round RT-PCR targeting the TCR CDR3 was performed with the HTBI primer set. TCRdb re-analysed the multiplex PCR reads in MiXCR, keeping a single row per CDR3 protein. The sample includes 300,000 to 450,000 distinct CDR3 sequences, around a quarter of them seen just once. V was cut by 1 base and J by 3 bases, with 10 bases left in between. The CDR3 is made up of 15 amino acids. It was uncontrolled infection, other autoimmune disease, pregnancy or lactation that excluded patients. An approximately 10 ml volume of fresh peripheral blood provided the PBMCs. Concerning this clonotype itself: Its antigen remains unidentified.

Findings of the study overall: Expanded thyroid clonotypes (above 0.001) were mostly also found in blood.

The sequence came from a man aged 50 to 60 with Graves' hyperthyroidism. The sequenced sample consisted of blood. The chain is built from TRBV12-3 or TRBV12-4 and TRBJ1-5; D is uncertain. CDR3 residues: CASSLGLRLNQPQHF. The CDR3 DNA is TGTGCCAGCAGTTTAGGGTTACGGCTCAATCAGCCCCAGCATTTT.